One and the same sample provided the 2 T cell receptor beta chains below, sequenced in a study of cytotoxic CD8 clonotypes in ibrutinib-treated CLL. The repertoire was sequenced with immunoSEQ multiplex PCR; TCRdb's copy has only in-frame clones and lacks some. The sample carries about 97,000 clones, around 77% recorded once. This sample comprised PBMCs, obtained after 24 months of ibrutinib treatment. These receptors were collected from a human donor with chronic lymphocytic leukemia.

The chain is built from TRBV18 and TRBJ2-3, with D unresolved. Per germline, CDR1 KGHSH and CDR2 LQKENI. CDR3 size: 16 residues. With 3 bases removed from V and 1 base from J, the gap between germline ends came to 14 bases. The CDR3 nucleotides are TGTGCCAGCTCACCTTTTTTCCAGGCCGGCACAGATACGCAGTATTTT. Protein sequence: CASSPFFQAGTDTQYF.

This clone is a singleton in its sample. In DNA form, the CDR3 reads TGTGCCAGCAGCACGGGACAGGGGGCGCTTAATTCACCCCTCCACTTT. It is translated as CASSTGQGALNSPLHF. The rearrangement joins TRBV7-2 to TRBJ1-6, with 12 bases identical to TRBD1. J was trimmed by 6 bases and V by 5 bases; bases with no gene match: 5. Germline values: CDR1 SGHTA, CDR2 FQGNSA. The CDR3 is 16 amino acids.